This T cell receptor (beta chain) was obtained from a study of post-analysis software for immune sequencing data. Across the whole study: Included courses were relapsing-remitting and secondary progressive multiple sclerosis; progressive-relapsing multiple sclerosis was also included. Study-level results: F-measure co-clustering was strong for batch-matched samples. Patients showed TRBV5-6, TRBV5-1 and TRBV20-1 among a few TRBV segments more frequent than in controls.

In germline, CDR1 is SGHTA, CDR2 FQGNSA. V was cut by 5 bases and J by 7 bases, with 23 bases left in between. This CDR3 is 16 amino acids long. This clonotype was found a few times. Antigen specificity is unknown. Included in the TCR beta cDNA libraries were unique molecular identifiers. Researchers reported 520,000 or so cDNA molecules coming from approximately 1 to 10 million T cells. TCRdb passed the PCR reads through MiXCR, listing each CDR3 protein once. Of hundreds of thousands of distinct CDR3 sequences in the sample, roughly three fifths were seen once. The sequencing sample was made of blood. The V gene is TRBV7-2, the J gene TRBJ1-2; D perhaps matches TRBD1 (5 bases). The source of this sequence is a girl between 2 and 10 years old with multiple sclerosis. CDR3 coding DNA: TGTGCCAGCAGCCCCCAGCACGTGGGGGGTCTCGGTGGCTACACCTTC. This encodes CASSPQHVGGLGGYTF.